The 5 T cell receptor beta chains in this list originate from one sample, sequenced in a study of cytomegalovirus exposure and HLA in healthy donors. Both 60 Vbeta primers and 13 Jbeta primers went into the PCR. Only in-frame clones appear in the TCRdb table, and some are missing; sequencing was by immunoSEQ multiplex PCR. The table includes about 110,000 clones, around 80% detected once. Material: PBMCs. All receptors come from a woman aged 45-65 years in good health and CMV-seropositive.

V and J are TRBV4-3 and TRBJ2-7; possibly TRBD1 for D (6 bases). Germline CDR1 reads LGHNA; CDR2 reads YSLEER. Trimming left V 0 bases short and J 1 base short, with 10 bases between. The CDR3 loop spans 15 amino acids. In nucleotides, the CDR3 is TGCGCCAGCAGCCAAGAATGGACAGAGTCCTACGAGCAGTACTTC. Translated, it gives CASSQEWTESYEQYF.

The chain joins TRBV2 to TRBJ2-3; 10 nucleotides align to TRBD1. Looked up from germline, CDR1 is SNHLY and CDR2 is FYNNEI. The CDR3 has 15 residues. V lost 1 base and J lost 4; bases outside the gene matches: 2. This CDR3 is CASSEVGQGADTQYF. For the CDR3, the DNA is TGTGCCAGCAGTGAAGTTGGACAGGGGGCAGATACGCAGTATTTT.

The V call is TRBV5-1, the J call TRBJ2-5, with D unclear. CDR1 is SGHRS, CDR2 YFSETQ, per germline. Trimming left V 0 bases short and J 8 bases short, with 14 bases between. The length of the CDR3 is 14 residues. CDR3 amino acids: CASSLENLLNTQYF. CDR3 nucleotides: TGCGCCAGCAGCTTGGAGAACTTACTTAACACCCAGTACTTC.

V gene TRBV20-1 combines with J gene TRBJ2-3; D is unclear. V was trimmed by 4 bases and J by 3 bases, leaving 5 bases between them. CDR3 size: 11 residues. CDR1 DFQATT and CDR2 SNEGSKA come from the germline V gene (reference sequence). In nucleotides, the CDR3 is TGCAGTGCTACGCAGACAGATACGCAGTATTTT. Its translation is CSATQTDTQYF.

V and J are TRBV5-5 and TRBJ1-5; no clear D gene. The CDR3 is 14 residues long. Germline V gene data show CDR1 as SGHKS and CDR2 as YYEKEE (reference sequence). V was clipped by 0 bases and J by 3 bases, with 7 bases between them. The CDR3: CASSLAGSNQPQHF. In DNA, the CDR3 is TGTGCCAGCAGCTTGGCGGGTTCCAATCAGCCCCAGCATTTT.